This T cell receptor beta chain was captured in a study of T cells in Graves' hyperthyroidism and ophthalmopathy (dated by TCRdb to the late 2010s). Concerning the study at large: Peripheral blood was collected at initial diagnosis, before any treatment. An independent validation cohort of around 20 hyperthyroidism patients and approximately 17 patients who later progressed to ophthalmopathy tested prospective prediction of ophthalmopathy. The paper describes TCR Vbeta CDR3 sequencing of 135 peripheral blood samples, made up of some 40 ophthalmopathy patients, more than 70 hyperthyroidism patients and 17 progressor patients. TCR V-J signatures able to tell the groups apart were searched for in a discovery cohort of 90 to 100 patients, of whom more than 40 had Graves' ophthalmopathy and about 60 had stable Graves' hyperthyroidism. In addition, the study compared T-cell repertoires in thyroid tissue and in blood from about 6 Graves' hyperthyroidism patients. For training and testing, the 80 to 100 patients in the discovery cohort were randomly divided in a 7:3 ratio. After sampling, hyperthyroidism patients received methimazole starting at 30 mg daily, and ophthalmopathy patients received high-dose intravenous methylprednisolone.

This clonotype has a count of ten or more. The target of this receptor is not known. Base qualities are not provided; no much larger clone lies one nucleotide away. Findings and caveats that apply to the study as a whole: No statistical method was used to set the sample size in advance, and investigators knew the group allocation. Most expanded thyroid clonotypes (frequency above 0.001) were also detected in blood, a finding suggesting that blood repertoires may reflect thyroid immune responses. In validation, progression to ophthalmopathy was predicted by the model with roughly 69% sensitivity and just over 72% specificity, a median of 6.5 months before onset. A model built on a 13 V-J signature distinguished ophthalmopathy from stable hyperthyroidism, reaching 85% to 90% sensitivity and about 81% specificity in cross-validation and 80%/75% in testing.

Amplification of TCR beta CDR3 regions was carried out from RNA transcripts. A first-round RT-PCR of the TCR CDR3 used the HTBI primer set with the Qiagen OneStep RT-PCR kit. Libraries were constructed in a second round of multiplex PCR, after which size selection and purification were performed. Sequencing of the libraries was done on an Illumina HiSeq2000 using paired-end 100 bp reads. On the authors' methods: SOAPnuke was used to process the raw data, removing reads that contained adapters or uncalled bases, had a mean Phred below 15, or lacked an exact match to the constant primer or identifier. High-quality paired reads were merged with COPE v1.2.5, and unique nucleotide sequences were defined as clonotypes. MiTCR v1.1 was used to align clonotypes to the IMGT TRBV, TRBD and TRBJ reference segments. The analysis included only V-J combinations with a frequency above 0.0001, which together covered about 99% of the repertoires. The TCS score was defined as the ratio of F50 (clonal expansion) to E x V (chaos), calculated using BLOSUM62-based TCRdist between CDR3 peptides within each V-J. Welch's t-statistics and random forest reduced 500 to 650 V-J features to under 15, which were used in a naive Bayes classifier (R e1071). Using fastp at Q25 and MiXCR, TCRdb reprocessed the public reads and kept productive beta chains. A single entry per CDR3 protein holds the most common genes and DNA from its merged rows. These V and J calls originate from TCRdb's pipeline instead of the authors' own analysis. The sample table contains under 350,000 distinct CDR3 sequences; only one count was recorded for about 18% of them. The ten most abundant clones make up about 53% of the sample.

A patient counted as having stable Graves' hyperthyroidism if no progression to ophthalmopathy occurred over 18 months of follow-up. Hyperthyroidism patients were newly diagnosed, had a disease duration of under 2 months, and were aged 18 to 65 years. Patients with uncontrolled infections, other autoimmune diseases, pregnancy or lactation were excluded. Diagnoses were based on clinical symptoms, serum thyroxine and TRAb, thyroid ultrasound and orbital computed tomography. PBMCs were isolated from 7.5 to 10 ml of fresh peripheral blood by Ficoll-Paque density gradient centrifugation. Total RNA was extracted with Trizol reagent, and quality was checked on an Agilent 2100 Bioanalyzer. The junction shows trimming of 4 bases on V and 4 bases on J, and the gene matches do not reach 7 bases of it. From its cysteine to its phenylalanine, the CDR3 spans 15 amino acids. Of the read, only the CDR3 DNA is kept; its 45 bases are in frame from base 1. CDR1 and CDR2 were assigned from the germline V gene (reference sequence) as DFQATT and SNEGSKA.

This sequence was found in a woman in her fifties or sixties with Graves' hyperthyroidism. The chain joins TRBV20-1 to TRBJ2-1, and 10 junction bases match TRBD2. What was sequenced was blood. In nucleotide form, the sequence is TGCAGTGCTACTTTAGCGGGAGGTTGGTACAATGAGCAGTTCTTC. Its translation is CSATLAGGWYNEQFF.